Presented here are 20 T cell receptor beta chains from one specimen sequenced in a study of OX40 agonist ivuxolimab in advanced cancers. Assay: immunoSEQ multiplex PCR; the TCRdb copy retains only in-frame clones and omits some. The data contain approximately 94,000 clones, about 92% of them singletons. The sequencing here drew on CD4+ or CD8+ T cells sorted from blood, taken in a trial of the OX40 agonist ivuxolimab. The source is an adult with an advanced solid tumor such as melanoma, head and neck, liver or kidney cancer.

This clone was counted once. The junction shows a germline mismatch at one end, possibly a read error. The chain uses TRBV6-6 and TRBJ1-5, with TRBD1 matching over 7 bases. The CDR3 spans 11 residues. Germline CDR1 MNHNY, CDR2 SVGAGI (reference sequence). As DNA, the CDR3 is TGTACCAGCAGGGGGGATCAGCCCCAGCATTTT. The encoded protein is CTSRGDQPQHF.

This clone is labeled as medium-sized. The rearrangement joins TRBV2 to TRBJ2-3; TRBD2 is a possible D gene (6 bases). CDR3 length: 13 residues. Germline CDR1 and CDR2: SNHLY and FYNNEI. V dropped 0 bases and J dropped 6 bases, with 7 bases sitting between them. The CDR3 bases are TGTGCCAGCAGTGAAGCTGGGAGGGATACGCAGTATTTT. As protein: CASSEAGRDTQYF.

As DNA, the CDR3 is TGTGCCAGCAGCAGTCTCTCCTATAATTCACCCCTCCACTTT. It codes for CASSSLSYNSPLHF. The chain couples TRBV25-1 to TRBJ1-6; D gene unclear. CDR3 size: 14 residues. V was clipped by 6 bases and J by 0 bases, with 6 bases between them. Germline CDR1 and CDR2: MGHDK and SYGVNS. The complete variable domain, with remaining parts taken from reference TRBV25-1 and TRBJ1-6, reads EADIYQTPRYLVIGTGKKITLECSQTMGHDKMYWYQQDPGMELHLIHYSYGVNSTEKGDLSSESTVSRIRTEHFPLTLESARPSHTSQYLCASSSLSYNSPLHFGNGTRLTVT.

The V and J genes are TRBV6-5 and TRBJ1-2, with 7 bases aligning to TRBD1. J lost 7 bases, V lost 6 bases, and 11 bases had no gene match. Germline loops: CDR1 MNHEY, CDR2 SVGAGI. This CDR3 comprises 14 residues. Here the CDR3 reads CASSHPRGRVGYTF. CDR3 coding DNA: TGTGCCAGCAGCCATCCTAGGGGGCGGGTTGGCTACACCTTC.

This clone was seen just once. The genes are TRBV19 and TRBJ1-5; D is possibly TRBD1 (5 bases). The CDR3 is 15 amino acids. The V gene lost 5 bases and the J gene lost 1 base, with 12 bases spanning the gap. Germline V gene sequence: CDR1 LNHDA, CDR2 SQIVND (reference sequence). The CDR3 sequence: CASSPSRDSNQPQHF. CDR3 DNA sequence: TGTGCCAGTAGTCCCTCGAGGGACAGCAATCAGCCCCAGCATTTT.

The J gene is TRBJ2-3, the V gene TRBV11-3; 7 bases are a match to TRBD2. The CDR3 runs 17 residues. Losses at the gene ends were 0 bases for V and 4 bases for J; bases not matched to a gene: 10. CDR1 SGHNT and CDR2 YENEEA come from the germline V gene. This CDR3 reads CASSLDLAGEAPDTQYF. The DNA for the CDR3 is TGTGCCAGCAGCTTAGATCTGGCGGGAGAGGCCCCAGATACGCAGTATTTT.

Remarks on this clone: One end of the junction does not line up with germline, which may come from a read error. The chain has TRBV6-1 and TRBJ2-1; 8 bases agree with TRBD2. CDR1 is MNHNS and CDR2 is SASEGT in the germline V gene. CDR3 length equals 13 residues. The CDR3 DNA reads as TGTGCCAGCAGTGACCGGGCGGGAGGCCCCTGTGTCTTC. Protein: CASSDRAGGPCVF.

The chain has TRBV15 and TRBJ1-2; TRBD1 is a possible D gene (6 bases). Trimming took off 5 bases at V and 0 bases at J, with 13 bases between the two ends. The CDR3 covers 15 residues. Per germline, CDR1 LNHNV and CDR2 YYDKDF (reference sequence). CDR3 sequence: CATSGRWTANYGYTF. CDR3 coding DNA: TGTGCCACCAGCGGTCGATGGACAGCTAACTATGGCTACACCTTC.

V usage is TRBV10-2 and J usage is TRBJ1-2, with D possibly matching TRBD1 (5 bases). This CDR3 spans 12 amino acids. CDR1 and CDR2 from the germline V gene are WSHSY and SAAADI. The V gene lost 7 bases and the J gene lost 8 bases, with 14 bases spanning the gap. CDR3 coding DNA: TGCGCCAGCACCGTGGGGGGGAACGGCTACACCTTC. Translating gives CASTVGGNGYTF.

The genes are TRBV4-1 and TRBJ1-3; 8 positions agree with TRBD1. This CDR3 comprises 15 residues. Germline-derived CDR1 and CDR2 are MGHRA and YSYEKL. J was trimmed by 8 bases and V by 1 base; bases with no gene match: 7. DNA of the CDR3: TGCGCCAGCAGCCAAGTCGCGACAGGGGAACACACCATATATTTT. Protein sequence: CASSQVATGEHTIYF.

This chain uses TRBV7-2 with TRBJ2-7; 8 nucleotides align to TRBD2. The germline CDR1 and CDR2 sequences are SGHTA and FQGNSA. V was clipped by 2 bases and J by 2 bases; unmatched bases: 8. This CDR3 contains 16 residues. The CDR3 loop is CASSLWPGLETYEQYF. The CDR3 bases are TGTGCCAGCAGCTTATGGCCGGGACTAGAAACCTACGAGCAGTACTTC.

The chain uses TRBV7-9 and TRBJ2-2; D may match TRBD1 or TRBD2 (6 bases each). The germline gives CDR1 SEHNR, CDR2 FQNEAQ (reference sequence). The CDR3 covers 16 residues. V was shortened by 2 bases and J by 4 bases, with 14 bases between the two germline ends. DNA of the CDR3: TGTGCCAGCAGCTTACCGGGCGGGACACCCACCGGGGAGCTGTTTTTT. Translating it yields CASSLPGGTPTGELFF.

The chain couples TRBV7-3 to TRBJ2-2; the D is unclear. The CDR3 loop spans 12 amino acids. Germline V CDR1 and CDR2: SGHTA, FQGTGA. Trimming cost V 4 bases and J 0 bases, with 0 bases left between them. The CDR3 DNA follows: TGTGCCAGCAGCTCGAACACCGGGGAGCTGTTTTTT. It codes for CASSSNTGELFF.

This clone was seen just once. The genes are TRBV11-2 and TRBJ2-1, with D maybe TRBD1 (7 bases). CDR1 is SGHAT, CDR2 FQNNGV, per germline. The V end was cut by 4 bases, the J end by 7 bases, with 14 bases between. The CDR3 is 14 amino acids. This chain's CDR3 is CASSSIPGGNEQFF. In DNA, the CDR3 is TGTGCCAGCAGCTCTATCCCAGGGGGGAATGAGCAGTTCTTC.

V gene TRBV13 combines with J gene TRBJ2-1; perhaps TRBD1 as D (6 bases). The CDR3 covers 14 residues. The V and J ends lost 5 bases and 3 bases respectively, with 11 bases between them. Germline lookup yields CDR1 PRHDT and CDR2 FYEKMQ (reference sequence). CDR3 DNA sequence: TGTGCCAGCAGCCATCGGACAGACTACAATGAGCAGTTCTTC. It codes for CASSHRTDYNEQFF.

The J gene is TRBJ2-1, the V gene TRBV19; tentative D call: TRBD1 (6 bases). Germline loops: CDR1 LNHDA, CDR2 SQIVND (reference sequence). V was clipped by 4 bases and J by 3 bases, with 7 bases between them. This CDR3 has 13 residues. CDR3 protein: CASSRGRYNEQFF. The CDR3 bases are TGTGCCAGTAGTAGGGGGCGCTACAATGAGCAGTTCTTC.

This clone showed up just a few times. V usage is TRBV28 and J usage is TRBJ1-5; D gene ambiguous. Deletions cut 6 bases from V and 0 bases from J, with 6 bases between. The CDR3 length is 13 residues. The germline CDR1 and CDR2 sequences are MDHEN and SYDVKM. The CDR3 loop is CASRQNSNQPQHF. CDR3 bases: TGTGCCAGCAGACAGAATAGCAATCAGCCCCAGCATTTT.

CDR3 bases: TGTGCCAGCAGTTTGACTCCGGGAAAAAGTAGGGAGCTGTTTTTT. Protein product: CASSLTPGKSRELFF. This sequence joins TRBV27 and TRBJ2-2, with D possibly being TRBD2 (5 bases). In germline, CDR1 is MNHEY, CDR2 SMNVEV (reference sequence). Trimming shortened V by 3 bases and J by 9 bases, and 17 bases separated the two germline ends. The CDR3 is made up of 15 amino acids.

This chain uses TRBV6-5 with TRBJ2-5; D gene uncertain. Trimming cost V 2 bases and J 5 bases, with 6 bases left between them. Looked up from germline, CDR1 is MNHEY and CDR2 is SVGAGI. CDR3 length: 12 amino acids. The CDR3 nucleotides read TGTGCCAGCAGTTACCCCTCGGAGACCCAGTACTTC. Translated: CASSYPSETQYF.

This chain connects TRBV28 to TRBJ2-7, with a weak D call TRBD2 (6 bases). This CDR3 is built from 19 residues. V lost 3 bases and J lost 4, with 28 bases in between. The germline V gene has CDR1 MDHEN and CDR2 SYDVKM. The CDR3 here is CASSFHRLRDSTLVYEQYF. Here the CDR3 DNA reads TGTGCCAGCAGTTTCCATCGGCTTAGGGACTCAACGTTAGTTTACGAGCAGTACTTC.